This T cell receptor (beta chain) emerged from a study of radiotherapy plus CTLA-4 blockade in lung cancer (dated by TCRdb to the late 2010s). Background on the whole study: Among enrolled patients, under 20% had an objective response and 31% reached disease control. Summary of the overall study and its limitations: TCR clones derived from tumors expanded in peripheral blood after treatment with radiotherapy and ipilimumab. Increased serum interferon-beta after radiation, together with early dynamic changes in blood T cell clones, were reported to be the strongest predictors of response.

Focal radiation therapy combined with CTLA-4 blockade (ipilimumab) was tested in patients with chemo-refractory metastatic non-small-cell lung cancer. As to this clone: The antigen this receptor binds is unknown. No per-base quality is available; no much larger clone lies one base away.

The library was prepared using the immunoSEQ multiplex PCR assay. TCRdb carries this immuneACCESS record with in-frame sequences only. Its versions omit some clonotypes, under half of them owing to an unresolved V gene in the studies checked, with the rest unexplained. This sample gives around 45,000 clones in total; less than 75% of them show up just once. Of the sample, approximately 23% falls within the top ten clones. From its cysteine to its phenylalanine, the CDR3 spans 14 amino acids. CDR3 DNA is the only sequence kept; it has 42 bases, read in frame from the first base. Germline trimming amounts to 5 bases on V and 4 bases on J, with 7 as the count of junction bases outside the gene matches. Looking up the germline V gene yields CDR1 SQVTM and CDR2 ANQGSEA.

This receptor was obtained from a human donor with non-small cell lung cancer who had a partial response to radiotherapy plus ipilimumab. This sample comprised peripheral blood, obtained from a patient treated with radiotherapy plus ipilimumab. The V and J segments used are TRBV29-1 and TRBJ2-5; 10 nucleotides in the junction match TRBD2. The CDR3 amino acid sequence is: CSVLSGRGRETQYF. The base sequence is TGCAGCGTTCTGAGCGGGAGGGGACGAGAGACCCAGTACTTC.